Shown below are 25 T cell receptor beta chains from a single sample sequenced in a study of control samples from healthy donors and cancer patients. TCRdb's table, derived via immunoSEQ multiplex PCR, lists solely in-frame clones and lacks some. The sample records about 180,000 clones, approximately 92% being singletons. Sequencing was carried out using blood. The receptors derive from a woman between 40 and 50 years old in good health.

CDR3: CASSTLQFRETQYF. CDR3 coding DNA: TGTGCCAGCAGTACCCTTCAATTCCGTGAGACCCAGTACTTC. V gene TRBV25-1 combines with J gene TRBJ2-5; no clear D. Trimming stripped 5 bases from V and 5 bases from J, with 15 bases between. The CDR3 contains 14 residues. CDR1 is MGHDK and CDR2 is SYGVNS in the germline V gene.

In DNA form, the CDR3 reads TGTGCCAGCAGAACCTCGTGGGGGGGTAGCACTGAAGCTTTCTTT. Amino acids: CASRTSWGGSTEAFF. V usage is TRBV2 and J usage is TRBJ1-1; D perhaps matches TRBD1 (5 bases). Germline V lookup: CDR1 SNHLY, CDR2 FYNNEI. CDR3 length: 15 residues. Between the trimmed V and J ends, which lost 6 bases and 4 bases, there was a span of 18 bases.

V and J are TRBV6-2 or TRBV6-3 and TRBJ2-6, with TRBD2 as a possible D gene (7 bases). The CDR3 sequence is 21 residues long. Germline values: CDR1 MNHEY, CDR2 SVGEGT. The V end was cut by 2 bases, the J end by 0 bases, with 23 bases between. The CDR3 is CASSYRVGGARALSGANVLTF. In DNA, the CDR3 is TGTGCCAGCAGTTACCGGGTTGGGGGGGCCAGGGCTCTCTCTGGGGCCAACGTCCTGACTTTC.

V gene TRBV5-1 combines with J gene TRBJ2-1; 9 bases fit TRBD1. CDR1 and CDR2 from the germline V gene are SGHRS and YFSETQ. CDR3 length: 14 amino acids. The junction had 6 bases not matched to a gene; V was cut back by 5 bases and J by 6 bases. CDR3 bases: TGCGCCAGCAGGGAACAGGGGGCCCTCAATGAGCAGTTCTTC. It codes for CASREQGALNEQFF.

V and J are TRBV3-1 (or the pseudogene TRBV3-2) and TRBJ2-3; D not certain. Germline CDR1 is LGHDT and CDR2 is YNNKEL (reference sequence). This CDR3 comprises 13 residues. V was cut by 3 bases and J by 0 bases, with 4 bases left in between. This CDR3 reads CASSQDSTDTQYF. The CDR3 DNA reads TGTGCCAGCAGCCAGGATAGCACAGATACGCAGTATTTT.

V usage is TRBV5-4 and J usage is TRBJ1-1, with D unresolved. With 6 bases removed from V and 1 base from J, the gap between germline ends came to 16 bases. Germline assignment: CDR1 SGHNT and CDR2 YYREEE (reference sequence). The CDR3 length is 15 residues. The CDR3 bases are TGTGCCAGCACGGACCGTGGGCAGGCGAACACTGAAGCTTTCTTT. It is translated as CASTDRGQANTEAFF.

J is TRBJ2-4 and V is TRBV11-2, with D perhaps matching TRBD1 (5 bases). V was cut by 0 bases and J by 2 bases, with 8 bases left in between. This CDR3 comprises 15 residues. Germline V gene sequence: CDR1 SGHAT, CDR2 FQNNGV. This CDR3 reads CASSLEVGPKNIQYF. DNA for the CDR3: TGTGCCAGCAGCTTAGAGGTGGGGCCCAAAAACATTCAGTACTTC.

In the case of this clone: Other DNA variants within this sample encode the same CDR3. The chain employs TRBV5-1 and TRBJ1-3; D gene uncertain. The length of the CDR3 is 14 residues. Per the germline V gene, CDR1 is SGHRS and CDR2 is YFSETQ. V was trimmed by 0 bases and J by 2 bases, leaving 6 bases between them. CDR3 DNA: TGCGCCAGCAGCTTGGCTAGTGCTGGAAACACCATATATTTT. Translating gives CASSLASAGNTIYF. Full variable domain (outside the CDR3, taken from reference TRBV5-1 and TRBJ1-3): KAGVTQTPRYLIKTRGQQVTLSCSPISGHRSVSWYQQTPGQGLQFLFEYFSETQRNKGNFPGRFSGRQFSNSRSEMNVSTLELGDSALYLCASSLASAGNTIYFGEGSWLTVV.

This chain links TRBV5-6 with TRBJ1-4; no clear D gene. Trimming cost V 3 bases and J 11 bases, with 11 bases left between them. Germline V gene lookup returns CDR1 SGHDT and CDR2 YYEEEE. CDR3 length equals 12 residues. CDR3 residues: CASSWKTGKLFF. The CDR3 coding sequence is TGTGCCAGCAGCTGGAAAACCGGGAAACTGTTTTTT.

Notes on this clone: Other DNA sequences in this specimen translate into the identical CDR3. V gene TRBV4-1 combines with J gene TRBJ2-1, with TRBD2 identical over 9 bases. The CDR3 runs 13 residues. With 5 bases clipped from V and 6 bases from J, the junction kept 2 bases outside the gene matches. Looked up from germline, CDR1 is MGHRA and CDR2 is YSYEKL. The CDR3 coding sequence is TGCGCCAGCAGCGAGACTAGCGGCAATGAGCAGTTCTTC. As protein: CASSETSGNEQFF.

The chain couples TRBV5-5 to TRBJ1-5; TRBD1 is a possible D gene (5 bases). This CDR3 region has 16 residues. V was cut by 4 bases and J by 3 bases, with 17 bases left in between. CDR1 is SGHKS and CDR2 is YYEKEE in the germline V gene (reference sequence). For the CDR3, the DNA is TGTGCCAGCAGCCCGGGGCCAGGGAAGGTCAATCAGCCCCAGCATTTT. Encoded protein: CASSPGPGKVNQPQHF.

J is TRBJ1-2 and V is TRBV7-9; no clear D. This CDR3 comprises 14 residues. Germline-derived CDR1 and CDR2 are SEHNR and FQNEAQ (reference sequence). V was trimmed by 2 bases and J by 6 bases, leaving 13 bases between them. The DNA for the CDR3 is TGTGCCAGCAGCTTACGCGGCCCAAAGGATGGCTACACCTTC. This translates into CASSLRGPKDGYTF.

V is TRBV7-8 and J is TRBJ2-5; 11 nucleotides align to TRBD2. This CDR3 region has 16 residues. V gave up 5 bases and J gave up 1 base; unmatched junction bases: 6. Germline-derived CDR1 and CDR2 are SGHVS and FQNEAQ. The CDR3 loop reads CASSTRLAGSQETQYF. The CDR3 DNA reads TGTGCCAGCAGCACCCGACTAGCGGGGAGCCAAGAGACCCAGTACTTC.

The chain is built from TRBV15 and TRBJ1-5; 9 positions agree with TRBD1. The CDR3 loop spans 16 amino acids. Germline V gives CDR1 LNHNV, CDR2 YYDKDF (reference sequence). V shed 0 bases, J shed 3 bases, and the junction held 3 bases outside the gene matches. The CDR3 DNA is TGTGCCACCAGCAGAGATCGGGACAGGGACAATCAGCCCCAGCATTTT. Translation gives CATSRDRDRDNQPQHF.

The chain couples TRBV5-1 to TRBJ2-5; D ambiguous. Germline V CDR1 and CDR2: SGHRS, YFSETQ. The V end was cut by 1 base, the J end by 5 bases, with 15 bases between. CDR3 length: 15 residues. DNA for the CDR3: TGCGCCAGCAGCTTGTCGATGATTGGCCGGGAGACCCAGTACTTC. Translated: CASSLSMIGRETQYF.

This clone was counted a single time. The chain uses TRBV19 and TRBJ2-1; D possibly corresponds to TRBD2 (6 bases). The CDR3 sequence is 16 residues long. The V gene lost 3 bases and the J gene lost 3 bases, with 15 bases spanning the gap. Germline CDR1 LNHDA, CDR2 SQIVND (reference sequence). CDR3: CASSMEKGGDYNEQFF. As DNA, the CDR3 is TGTGCCAGTAGTATGGAGAAGGGCGGGGACTACAATGAGCAGTTCTTC.

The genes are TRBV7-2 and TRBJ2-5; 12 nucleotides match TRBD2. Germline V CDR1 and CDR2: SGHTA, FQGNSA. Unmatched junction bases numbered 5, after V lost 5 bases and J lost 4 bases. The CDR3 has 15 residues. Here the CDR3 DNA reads TGTGCCAGCAGCCGTCAGACTAGCGGGGGAGAGACCCAGTACTTC. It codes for CASSRQTSGGETQYF.

The CDR3 sequence is CASSHPQGSGAFF. For the CDR3, the DNA is TGTGCCAGCAGTCACCCACAGGGGAGTGGGGCTTTCTTT. V is TRBV12-3 or TRBV12-4 and J is TRBJ1-1; 7 bases map to TRBD1. Losses at the gene ends were 5 bases for V and 11 bases for J; bases not matched to a gene: 11. There are 13 residues in the CDR3.

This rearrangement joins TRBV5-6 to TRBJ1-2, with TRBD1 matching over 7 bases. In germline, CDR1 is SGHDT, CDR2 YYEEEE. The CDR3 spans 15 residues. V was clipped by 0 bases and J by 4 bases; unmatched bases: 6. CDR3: CASSLGTGAGYGYTF. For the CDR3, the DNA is TGTGCCAGCAGCTTGGGGACAGGCGCCGGCTATGGCTACACCTTC.

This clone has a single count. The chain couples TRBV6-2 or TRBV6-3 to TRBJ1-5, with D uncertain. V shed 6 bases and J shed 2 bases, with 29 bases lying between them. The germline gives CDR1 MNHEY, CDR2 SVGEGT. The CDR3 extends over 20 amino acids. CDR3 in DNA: TGTGCCAGCAGCCCGCTGAAGTGGAAAGTAGGGAGGTTAGGCAATCAGCCCCAGCATTTT. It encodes CASSPLKWKVGRLGNQPQHF.

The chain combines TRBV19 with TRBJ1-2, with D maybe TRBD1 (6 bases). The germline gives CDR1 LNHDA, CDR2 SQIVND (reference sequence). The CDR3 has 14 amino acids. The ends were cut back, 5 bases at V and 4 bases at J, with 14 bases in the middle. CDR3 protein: CASSARTDLYGYTF. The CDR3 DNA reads TGTGCCAGTAGTGCCCGGACAGATCTCTATGGCTACACCTTC.

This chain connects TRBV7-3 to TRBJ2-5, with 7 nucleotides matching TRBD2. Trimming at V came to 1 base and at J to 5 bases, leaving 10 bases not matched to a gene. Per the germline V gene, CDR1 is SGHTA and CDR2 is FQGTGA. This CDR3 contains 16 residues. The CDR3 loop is CASSLRVGGMFETQYF. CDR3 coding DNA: TGTGCCAGCAGCTTAAGGGTCGGGGGGATGTTTGAGACCCAGTACTTC.

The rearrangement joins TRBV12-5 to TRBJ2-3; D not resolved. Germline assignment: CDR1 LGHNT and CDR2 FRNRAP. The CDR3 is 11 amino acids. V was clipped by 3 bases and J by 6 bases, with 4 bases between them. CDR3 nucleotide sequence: TGTGCTAGTGGTTTCATGGATACGCAGTATTTT. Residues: CASGFMDTQYF.

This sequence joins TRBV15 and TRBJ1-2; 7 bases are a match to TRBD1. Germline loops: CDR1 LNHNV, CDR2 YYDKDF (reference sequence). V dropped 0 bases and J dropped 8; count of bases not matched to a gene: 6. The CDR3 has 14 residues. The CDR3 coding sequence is TGTGCCACCAGCAGAGACAAGGGGGCAGTGGGCTACACCTTC. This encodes CATSRDKGAVGYTF. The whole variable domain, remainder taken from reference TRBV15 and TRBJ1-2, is DAMVIQNPRYQVTQFGKPVTLSCSQTLNHNVMYWYQQKSSQAPKLLFHYYDKDFNNEADTPDNFQSRRPNTSFCFLDIRSPGLGDTAMYLCATSRDKGAVGYTFGSGTRLTVV.

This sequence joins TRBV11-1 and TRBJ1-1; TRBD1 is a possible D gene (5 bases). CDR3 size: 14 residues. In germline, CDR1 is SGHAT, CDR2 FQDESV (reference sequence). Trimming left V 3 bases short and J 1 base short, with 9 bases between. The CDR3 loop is CASSLTQGNTEAFF. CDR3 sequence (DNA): TGTGCCAGCAGCTTGACCCAGGGGAACACTGAAGCTTTCTTT.